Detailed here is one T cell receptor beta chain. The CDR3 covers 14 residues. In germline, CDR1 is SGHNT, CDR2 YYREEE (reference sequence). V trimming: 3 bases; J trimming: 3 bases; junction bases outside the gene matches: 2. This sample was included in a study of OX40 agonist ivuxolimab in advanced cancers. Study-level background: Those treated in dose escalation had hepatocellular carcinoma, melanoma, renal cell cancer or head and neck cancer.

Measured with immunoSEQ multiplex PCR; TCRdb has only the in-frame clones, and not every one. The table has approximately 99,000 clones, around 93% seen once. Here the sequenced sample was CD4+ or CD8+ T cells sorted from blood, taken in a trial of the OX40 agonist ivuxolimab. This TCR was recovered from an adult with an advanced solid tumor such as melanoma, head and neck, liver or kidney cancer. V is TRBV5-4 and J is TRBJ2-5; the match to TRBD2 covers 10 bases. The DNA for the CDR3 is TGTGCCAGCAGCTACGGGACTAGCGAAGAGACCCAGTACTTC. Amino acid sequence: CASSYGTSEETQYF.